The clone carrying this T cell receptor (beta chain) was counted ten times or more. Noted time point: newly diagnosed GD, antithyroid drugs for less than 3 months. The TCR library used RNA extracted from PBMCs. The data stem from a study of regulatory T cells in long-lasting Graves disease. J gave up 4 bases and V 5 bases, and 9 bases lay outside the gene matches. The CDR3 spans 15 residues. Germline V gene data show CDR1 as SGHTA and CDR2 as FQGNSA. Investigators prepared the TCR beta libraries by applying iRepertoire HTBI primers and Arm-PCR of CDR3 regions. TCRdb redid the calling of the multiplex PCR reads with MiXCR, one entry per CDR3 protein. Of a few hundred thousand distinct CDR3 sequences in the sample, approximately 12% were seen once. Another study also made use of these data, one on T cells in Graves' hyperthyroidism and ophthalmopathy.

The TCR was taken from a young woman with Graves disease. J is TRBJ1-1 and V is TRBV7-2; TRBD1 matches 8 bases. Source: peripheral blood mononuclear cells (PBMCs), taken at new diagnosis, from a patient treated with antithyroid drugs. CDR3 nucleotides: TGTGCCAGCAGCCTTTCGGGCAGGGGGCTCACTGAAGCTTTCTTT. It is translated as CASSLSGRGLTEAFF.